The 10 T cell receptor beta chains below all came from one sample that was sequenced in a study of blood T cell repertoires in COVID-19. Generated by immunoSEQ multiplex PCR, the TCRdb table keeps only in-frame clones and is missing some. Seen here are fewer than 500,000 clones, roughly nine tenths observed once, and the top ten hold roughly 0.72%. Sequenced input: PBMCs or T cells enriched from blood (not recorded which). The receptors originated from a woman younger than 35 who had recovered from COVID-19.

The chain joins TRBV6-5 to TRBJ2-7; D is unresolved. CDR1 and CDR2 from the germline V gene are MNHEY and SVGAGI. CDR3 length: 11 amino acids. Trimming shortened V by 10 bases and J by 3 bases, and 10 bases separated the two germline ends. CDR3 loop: CATGSYYEQYF. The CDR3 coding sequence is TGTGCCACCGGGTCATACTACGAGCAGTACTTC.

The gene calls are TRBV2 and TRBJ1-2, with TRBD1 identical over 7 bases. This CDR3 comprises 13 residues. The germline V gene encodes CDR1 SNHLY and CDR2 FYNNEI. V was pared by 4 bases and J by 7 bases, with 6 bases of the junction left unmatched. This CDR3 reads CASSGPTGSGYTF. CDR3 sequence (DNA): TGTGCCAGCAGTGGCCCGACAGGGAGTGGCTACACCTTC.

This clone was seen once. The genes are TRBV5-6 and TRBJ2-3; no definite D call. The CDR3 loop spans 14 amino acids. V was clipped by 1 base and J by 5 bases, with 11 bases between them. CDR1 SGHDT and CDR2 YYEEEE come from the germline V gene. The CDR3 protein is CASSLFTLEDTQYF. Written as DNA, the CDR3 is TGTGCCAGCAGCTTGTTCACCCTAGAAGATACGCAGTATTTT. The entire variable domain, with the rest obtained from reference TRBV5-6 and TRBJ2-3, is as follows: DAGVTQSPTHLIKTRGQQVTLRCSPKSGHDTVSWYQQALGQGPQFIFQYYEEEERQRGNFPDRFSGHQFPNYSSELNVNALLLGDSALYLCASSLFTLEDTQYFGPGTRLTVL.

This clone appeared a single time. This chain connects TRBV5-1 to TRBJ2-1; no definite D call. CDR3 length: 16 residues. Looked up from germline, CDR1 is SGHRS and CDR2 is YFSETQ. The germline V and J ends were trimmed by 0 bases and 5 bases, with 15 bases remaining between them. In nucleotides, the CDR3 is TGCGCCAGCAGCTTGGTTGACTCCCGAATTGACAATGAGCAGTTCTTC. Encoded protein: CASSLVDSRIDNEQFF.

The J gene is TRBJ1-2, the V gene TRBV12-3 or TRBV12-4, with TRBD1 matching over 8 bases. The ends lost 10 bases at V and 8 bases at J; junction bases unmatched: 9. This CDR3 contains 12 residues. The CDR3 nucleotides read TGTGCCATCCTAGGACAGGGAGGCGGCTACACCTTC. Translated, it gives CAILGQGGGYTF.

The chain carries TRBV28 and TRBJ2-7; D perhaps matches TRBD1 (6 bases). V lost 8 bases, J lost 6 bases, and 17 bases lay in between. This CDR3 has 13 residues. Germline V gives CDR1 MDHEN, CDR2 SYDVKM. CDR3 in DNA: TGTGCCAGCTTAAACCGTGAAGGGGGCGAGCAGTACTTC. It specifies CASLNREGGEQYF. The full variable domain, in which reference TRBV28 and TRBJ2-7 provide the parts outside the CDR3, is DVKVTQSSRYLVKRTGEKVFLECVQDMDHENMFWYRQDPGLGLRLIYFSYDVKMKEKGDIPEGYSVSREKKERFSLILESASTNQTSMYLCASLNREGGEQYFGPGTRLTVT.

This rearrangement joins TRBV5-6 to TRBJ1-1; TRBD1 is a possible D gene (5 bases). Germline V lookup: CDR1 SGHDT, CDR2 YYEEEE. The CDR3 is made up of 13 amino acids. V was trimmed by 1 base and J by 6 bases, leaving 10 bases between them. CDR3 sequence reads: CASSLNGGAEAFF. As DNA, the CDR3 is TGTGCCAGCAGCTTGAATGGGGGGGCTGAAGCTTTCTTT.

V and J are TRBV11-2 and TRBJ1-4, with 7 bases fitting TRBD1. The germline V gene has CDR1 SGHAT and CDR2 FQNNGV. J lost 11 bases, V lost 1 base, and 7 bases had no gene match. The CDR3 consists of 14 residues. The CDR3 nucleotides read TGTGCCAGCAGCTTAGGGCTACCGGGACAGAAACTGTTTTTT. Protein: CASSLGLPGQKLFF. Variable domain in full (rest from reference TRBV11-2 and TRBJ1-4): EAGVAQSPRYKIIEKRQSVAFWCNPISGHATLYWYQQILGQGPKLLIQFQNNGVVDDSQLPKDRFSAERLKGVDSTLKIQPAKLEDSAVYLCASSLGLPGQKLFFGSGTQLSVL.

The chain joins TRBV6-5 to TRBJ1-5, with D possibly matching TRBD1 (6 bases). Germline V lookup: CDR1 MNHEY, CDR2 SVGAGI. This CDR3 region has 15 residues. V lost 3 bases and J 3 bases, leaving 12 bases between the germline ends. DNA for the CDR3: TGTGCCAGCAGTTATGGGGCAGGGGACAATCAGCCCCAGCATTTT. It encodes CASSYGAGDNQPQHF.

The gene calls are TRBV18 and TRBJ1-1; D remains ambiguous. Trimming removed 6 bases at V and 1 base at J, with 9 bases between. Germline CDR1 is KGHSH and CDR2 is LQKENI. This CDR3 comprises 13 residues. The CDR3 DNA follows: TGTGCCAGCTCGGAACAGAGGAACACTGAAGCTTTCTTT. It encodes CASSEQRNTEAFF.